This paragraph reports one TCR beta chain. Its target antigen remains unknown. It has no much larger one-base neighbor in the sample; base qualities were not kept. This sample stems from a study of CD8 T cells in Susac syndrome (dated by TCRdb to between 2019 and 2020). Regarding the study in general: Whether CD8+ T cell activation and differentiation in Susac syndrome was antigen driven was tested using repertoire sequencing. Study-wide conclusions, independent of this receptor: The number of individuals in the TCR sequencing and HLA analysis was acknowledged as relatively small.

At the junction V is shortened by 1 base and J by 3 bases, with 15 bases in between. As encoded in the germline V gene (reference sequence), CDR1 is GTSNPN while CDR2 is SVGIG. The CDR3 contains 15 residues, cysteine and phenylalanine counted. Only the CDR3 portion is preserved as DNA: 45 bases, with reading frame beginning at the first base. Peripheral blood CD8+ and CD4+ T cells from healthy donors, Susac syndrome patients and multiple sclerosis patients were profiled using high-throughput TCR beta sequencing. Multiple sclerosis controls were treatment-naive patients with stable or active relapsing-remitting disease fulfilling revised McDonald criteria. Bulk CD8+ and CD4+ T cells were purified by magnetic negative isolation, whereas CD8+ TEMRA cells were enriched by FACS. Blood was drawn into EDTA tubes, processed within 24 hours, and PBMCs were isolated by density gradient centrifugation. PBMCs intended for TCR sequencing were cryopreserved in liquid nitrogen and were subsequently thawed in a 37 degrees C water bath. Purity of sorted or isolated CD4+, CD8+ and CD8+ TEMRA cells was at least 90%.

RNA was extracted using the RNeasy kit, and about 0.45 to 1 microgram was reverse transcribed with random hexamers. TCR beta CDR3 regions were amplified with the immunoSEQ multiplex PCR assay covering 54 Vbeta and 13 Jbeta segments. To correct PCR amplification bias, a synthetic template baseline was used for both primer optimization and computational correction. From the authors' description of their analysis: Reads were annotated to V, D and J genes according to IMGT and were analyzed with immunoSEQ Analyzer, with only productive sequences retained. Clonality was calculated as one minus the Shannon entropy normalized by log2 of the number of productive unique sequences. For each patient and control, public and private clones were evaluated among the 100 most prevalent clones. Clones were defined as Susac-specific if absent from the healthy and MS cohorts, from approximately 1,100 published viral clones and from other ImmuneACCESS disease sequences. Starting from the raw public reads, TCRdb applied fastp trimming at Q25, assembled clones with MiXCR and retained in-frame beta chains. CDR3 protein duplicates are merged, each entry listing the most common genes and DNA. It is TCRdb's table, rather than the study itself, that gives the V and J calls and clone size. The sample table holds a few hundred thousand distinct CDR3 sequences, of which about 92% were seen once. The ten largest clones capture roughly 0.059% of the sample.

The sequence was obtained from a human donor with multiple sclerosis. The rearranged segments are TRBV30 and TRBJ1-2, and TRBD1 may be the D gene, going by 6 matching bases. Sequencing was performed on CD4+ T cells from PBMCs. The sequenced DNA is TGTGCCTGGAGTGCCGAACAGGGTCCGGACTATGGCTACACCTTC. Its amino acids are CAWSAEQGPDYGYTF.